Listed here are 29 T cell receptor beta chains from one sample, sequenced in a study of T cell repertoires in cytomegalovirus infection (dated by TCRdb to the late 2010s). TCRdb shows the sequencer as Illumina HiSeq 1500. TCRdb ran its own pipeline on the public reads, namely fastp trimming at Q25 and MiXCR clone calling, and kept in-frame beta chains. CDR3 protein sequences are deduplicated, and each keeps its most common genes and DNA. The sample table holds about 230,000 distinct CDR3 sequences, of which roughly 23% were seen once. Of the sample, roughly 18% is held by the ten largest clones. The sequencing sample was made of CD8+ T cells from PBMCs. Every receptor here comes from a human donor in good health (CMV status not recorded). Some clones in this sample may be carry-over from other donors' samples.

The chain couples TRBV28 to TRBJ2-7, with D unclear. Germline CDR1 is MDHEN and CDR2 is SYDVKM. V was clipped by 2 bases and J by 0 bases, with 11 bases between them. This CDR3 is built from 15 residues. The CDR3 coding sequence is TGTGCCAGCAGTTTAGACCCGACGAGCTCCTACGAGCAGTACTTC. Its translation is CASSLDPTSSYEQYF.

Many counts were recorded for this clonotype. Here the CDR3 DNA reads TGTGCCAGCAGCTTAGAACGGACAGGGGGAAACTATGGCTACACCTTC. Amino acid sequence: CASSLERTGGNYGYTF. This chain links TRBV7-2 with TRBJ1-2; TRBD1 aligns across 10 bases. J gave up 2 bases and V 1 base, and 4 bases lay outside the gene matches. Looked up from germline, CDR1 is SGHTA and CDR2 is FQGNSA. The CDR3 loop spans 16 amino acids.

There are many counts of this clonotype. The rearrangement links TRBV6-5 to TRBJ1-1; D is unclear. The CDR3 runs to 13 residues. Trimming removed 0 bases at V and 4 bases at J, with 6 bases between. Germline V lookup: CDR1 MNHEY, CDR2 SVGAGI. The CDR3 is CASSYSEGTEAFF. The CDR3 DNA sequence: TGTGCCAGCAGTTACTCCGAGGGCACTGAAGCTTTCTTT.

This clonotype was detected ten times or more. The CDR3 here is CSARVRTGTGELFF. The CDR3 DNA reads as TGCAGTGCTAGAGTTAGGACAGGGACCGGGGAGCTGTTTTTT. The chain recombines TRBV20-1 with TRBJ2-2; 8 bases agree with TRBD1. Germline V gives CDR1 DFQATT, CDR2 SNEGSKA (reference sequence). V trimming: 1 base; J trimming: 5 bases; junction bases outside the gene matches: 3. CDR3 size: 14 residues.

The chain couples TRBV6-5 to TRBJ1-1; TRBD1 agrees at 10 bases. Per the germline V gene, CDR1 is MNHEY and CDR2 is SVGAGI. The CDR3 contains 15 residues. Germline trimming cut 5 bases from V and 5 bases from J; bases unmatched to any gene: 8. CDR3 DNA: TGTGCCAGCAGTCTTACCGGGACAGGGGAGACTGAAGCTTTCTTT. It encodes CASSLTGTGETEAFF.

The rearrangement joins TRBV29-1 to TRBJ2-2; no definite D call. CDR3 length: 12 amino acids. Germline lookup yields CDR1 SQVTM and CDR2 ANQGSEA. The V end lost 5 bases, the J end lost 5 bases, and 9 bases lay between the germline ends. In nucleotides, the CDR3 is TGCAGCGTTTCGGAAAGGACCGGGGAGCTGTTTTTT. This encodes CSVSERTGELFF.

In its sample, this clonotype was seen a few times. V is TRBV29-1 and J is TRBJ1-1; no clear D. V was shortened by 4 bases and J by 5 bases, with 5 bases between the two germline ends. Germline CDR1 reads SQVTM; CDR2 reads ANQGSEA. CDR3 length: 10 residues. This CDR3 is CSVVVTEAFF. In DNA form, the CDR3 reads TGCAGCGTTGTTGTGACTGAAGCTTTCTTT.

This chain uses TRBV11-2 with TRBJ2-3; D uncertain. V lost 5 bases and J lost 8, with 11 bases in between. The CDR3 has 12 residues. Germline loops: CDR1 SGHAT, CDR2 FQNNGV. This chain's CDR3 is CASSPYASTQYF. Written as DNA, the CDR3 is TGTGCCAGCAGCCCTTATGCCTCTACGCAGTATTTT.

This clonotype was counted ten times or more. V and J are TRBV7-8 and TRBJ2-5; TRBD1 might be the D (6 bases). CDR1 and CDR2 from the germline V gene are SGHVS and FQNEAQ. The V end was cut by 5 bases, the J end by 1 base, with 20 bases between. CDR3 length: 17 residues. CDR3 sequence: CASSPGVGQRGQETQYF. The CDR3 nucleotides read TGTGCCAGCAGCCCAGGCGTTGGACAGAGGGGCCAAGAGACCCAGTACTTC.

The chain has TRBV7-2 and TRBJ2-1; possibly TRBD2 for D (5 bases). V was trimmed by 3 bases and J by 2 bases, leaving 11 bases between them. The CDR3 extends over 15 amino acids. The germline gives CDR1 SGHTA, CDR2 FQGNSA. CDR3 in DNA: TGTGCCAGCAGCTTTAGAGGGCCTCCCTACAATGAGCAGTTCTTC. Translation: CASSFRGPPYNEQFF.

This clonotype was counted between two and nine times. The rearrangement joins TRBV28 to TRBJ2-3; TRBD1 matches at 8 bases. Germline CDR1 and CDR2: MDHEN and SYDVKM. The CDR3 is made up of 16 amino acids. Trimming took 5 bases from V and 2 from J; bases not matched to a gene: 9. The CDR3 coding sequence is TGTGCCAGCAGTCCCCGCCGACAGGGGTACACAGATACGCAGTATTTT. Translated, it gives CASSPRRQGYTDTQYF.

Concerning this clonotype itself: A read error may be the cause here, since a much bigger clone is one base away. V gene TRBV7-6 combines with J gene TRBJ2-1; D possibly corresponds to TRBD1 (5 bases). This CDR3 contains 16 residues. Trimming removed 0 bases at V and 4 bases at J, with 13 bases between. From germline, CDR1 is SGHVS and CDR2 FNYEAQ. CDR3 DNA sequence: TGTGCCAGCAGCTTAGCGGGGCAGAACGGATACAATGAGCAGTTCTTC. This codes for CASSLAGQNGYNEQFF.

The CDR3: CATQGPPSYEQYF. The CDR3 coding sequence is TGCGCCACCCAGGGGCCTCCCTCCTACGAGCAGTACTTC. The chain links TRBV5-1 to TRBJ2-7; the D gene is possibly TRBD1 (6 bases). This CDR3 comprises 13 residues. V lost 9 bases and J 0 bases, leaving 13 bases between the germline ends. CDR1 SGHRS and CDR2 YFSETQ come from the germline V gene.

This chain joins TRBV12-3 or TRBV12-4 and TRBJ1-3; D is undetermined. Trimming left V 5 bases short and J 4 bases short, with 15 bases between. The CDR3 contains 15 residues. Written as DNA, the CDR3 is TGTGCCAGCAGTATAACACCAGGAGGAGGAAACACCATATATTTT. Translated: CASSITPGGGNTIYF.

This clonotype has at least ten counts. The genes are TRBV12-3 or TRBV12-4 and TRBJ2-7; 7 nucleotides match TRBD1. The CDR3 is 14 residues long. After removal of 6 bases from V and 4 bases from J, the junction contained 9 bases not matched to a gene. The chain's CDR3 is CASSKQGILYEQYF. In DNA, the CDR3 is TGTGCCAGCAGCAAACAGGGGATACTTTACGAGCAGTACTTC.

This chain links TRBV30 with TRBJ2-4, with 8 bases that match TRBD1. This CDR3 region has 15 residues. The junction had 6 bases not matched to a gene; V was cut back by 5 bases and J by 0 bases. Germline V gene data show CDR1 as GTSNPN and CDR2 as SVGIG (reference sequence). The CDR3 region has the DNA TGTGCCTGGTCTGGACAGGGAATAGCCAAAAACATTCAGTACTTC. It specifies CAWSGQGIAKNIQYF.

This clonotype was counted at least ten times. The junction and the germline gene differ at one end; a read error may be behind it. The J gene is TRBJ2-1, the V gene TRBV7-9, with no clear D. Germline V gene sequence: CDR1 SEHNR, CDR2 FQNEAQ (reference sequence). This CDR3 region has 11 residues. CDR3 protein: CASHSHNEQFF. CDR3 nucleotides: TGTGCCAGCCACTCCCACAATGAGCAGTTCTTC.

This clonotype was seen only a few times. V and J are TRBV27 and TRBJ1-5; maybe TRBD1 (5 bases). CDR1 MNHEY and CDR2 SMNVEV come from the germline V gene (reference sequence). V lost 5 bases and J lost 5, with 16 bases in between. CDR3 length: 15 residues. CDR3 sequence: CASSAGGGSYQPQHF. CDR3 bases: TGTGCCAGCAGTGCCGGCGGGGGATCGTATCAGCCCCAGCATTTT.

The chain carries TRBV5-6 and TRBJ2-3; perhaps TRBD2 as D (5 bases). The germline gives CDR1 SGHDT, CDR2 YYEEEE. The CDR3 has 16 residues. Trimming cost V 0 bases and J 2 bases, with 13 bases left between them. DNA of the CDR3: TGTGCCAGCAGCTTGGGTGTGGGAGCCCCCACAGATACGCAGTATTTT. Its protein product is CASSLGVGAPTDTQYF.

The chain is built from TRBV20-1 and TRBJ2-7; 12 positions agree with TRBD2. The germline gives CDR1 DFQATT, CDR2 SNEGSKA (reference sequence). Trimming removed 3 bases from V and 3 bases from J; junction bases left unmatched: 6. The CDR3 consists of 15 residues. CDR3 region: CSASRLAGGIYEQYF. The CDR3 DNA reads TGCAGTGCTAGCCGTCTAGCGGGGGGGATCTACGAGCAGTACTTC.

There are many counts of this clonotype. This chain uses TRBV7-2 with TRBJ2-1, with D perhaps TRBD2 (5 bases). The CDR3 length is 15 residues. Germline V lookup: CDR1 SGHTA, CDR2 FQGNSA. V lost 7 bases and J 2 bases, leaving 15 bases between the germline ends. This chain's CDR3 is CASTYVPGAYNEQFF. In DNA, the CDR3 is TGTGCCAGCACCTACGTGCCCGGGGCCTACAATGAGCAGTTCTTC.

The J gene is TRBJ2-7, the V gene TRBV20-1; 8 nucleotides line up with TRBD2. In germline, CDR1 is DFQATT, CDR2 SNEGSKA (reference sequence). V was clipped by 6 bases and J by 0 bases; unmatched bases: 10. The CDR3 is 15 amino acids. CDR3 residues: CSAPAKRGSSYEQYF. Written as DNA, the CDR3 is TGCAGTGCCCCGGCCAAGCGGGGGAGCTCCTACGAGCAGTACTTC.

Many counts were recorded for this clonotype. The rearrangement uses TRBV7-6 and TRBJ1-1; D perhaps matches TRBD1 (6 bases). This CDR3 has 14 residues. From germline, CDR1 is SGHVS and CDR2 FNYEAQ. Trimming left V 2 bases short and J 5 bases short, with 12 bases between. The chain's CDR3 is CASSLRQGHTEAFF. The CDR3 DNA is TGTGCCAGCAGCTTAAGGCAGGGACATACTGAAGCTTTCTTT.

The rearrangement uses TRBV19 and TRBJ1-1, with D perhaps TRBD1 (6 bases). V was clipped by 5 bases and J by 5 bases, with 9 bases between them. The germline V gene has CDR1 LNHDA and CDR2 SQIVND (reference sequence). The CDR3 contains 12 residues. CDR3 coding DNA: TGTGCCAGTAGTGTCGGACAGACTGAAGCTTTCTTT. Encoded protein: CASSVGQTEAFF.

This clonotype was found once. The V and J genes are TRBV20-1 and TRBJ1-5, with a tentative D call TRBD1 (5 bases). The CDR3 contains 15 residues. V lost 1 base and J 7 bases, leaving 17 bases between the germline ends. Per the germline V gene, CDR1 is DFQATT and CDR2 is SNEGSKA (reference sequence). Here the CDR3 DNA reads TGCAGTGCTAGAGCCACCGGCGGGGACGGACAGCCCCAGCATTTT. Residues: CSARATGGDGQPQHF.

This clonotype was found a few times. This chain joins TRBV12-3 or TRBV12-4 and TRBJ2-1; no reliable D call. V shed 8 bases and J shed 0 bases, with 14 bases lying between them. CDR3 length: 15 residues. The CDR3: CASQFDPSSYNEQFF. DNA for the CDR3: TGTGCCAGCCAATTTGACCCGAGCTCCTACAATGAGCAGTTCTTC.

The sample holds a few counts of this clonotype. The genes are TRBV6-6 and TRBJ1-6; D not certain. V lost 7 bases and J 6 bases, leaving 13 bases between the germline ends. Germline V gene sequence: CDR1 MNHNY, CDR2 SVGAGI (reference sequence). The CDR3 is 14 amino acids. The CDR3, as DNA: TGTGCCAGCATCGGAGGGAGGGTTAATTCACCCCTCCACTTT. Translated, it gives CASIGGRVNSPLHF.

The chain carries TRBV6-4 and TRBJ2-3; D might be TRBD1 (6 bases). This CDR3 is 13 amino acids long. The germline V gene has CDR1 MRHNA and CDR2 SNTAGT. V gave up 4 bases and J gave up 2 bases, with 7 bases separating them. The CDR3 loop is CASSGTATDTQYF. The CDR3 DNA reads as TGTGCCAGCAGTGGGACAGCCACAGATACGCAGTATTTT.

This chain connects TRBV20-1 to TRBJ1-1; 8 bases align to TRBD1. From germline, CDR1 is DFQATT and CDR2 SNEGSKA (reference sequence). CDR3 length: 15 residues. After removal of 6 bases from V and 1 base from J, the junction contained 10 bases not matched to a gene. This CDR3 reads CSAGPGTGSNTEAFF. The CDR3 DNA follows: TGCAGTGCAGGACCCGGGACAGGTTCGAACACTGAAGCTTTCTTT.